This T cell receptor (beta chain) was documented in a study of cytomegalovirus exposure and HLA in healthy donors (dated by TCRdb to 2016 to 2017). Regarding the research as a whole: According to an earlier analysis of a few hundred of the donors, 150 million to 200 million T cells yielded 117 million unique TCR beta sequences and approximately 300 Gb of sequence data. To predict cytomegalovirus infection status, the study brought together high-throughput TCR immunosequencing, statistical association of individual TCRs with disease status, and machine learning. Genome-wide SNP genotypes for about 65% of the 666 donors were used in a later genetic analysis, which treated that subset as a discovery cohort. HLA typing included class I and class II loci at four-digit resolution. Approximately 300 gigabases of sequencing data and around 85 million unique TCR sequences made up an early release that covered 500 to 650 HLA-typed donors. Among 398 genotyped donors of the cohort, an average of roughly 240,000 unique TCR beta nucleotide sequences were sequenced per donor, about a sixth of them non-productive. The aim of the study was to test whether cataloging public T cell receptors could identify signatures of past pathogen exposure. Of the 350 to 450 genotyped donors, around 81% fell in the genetic ancestry cluster associated with self-reported Caucasian donors. The number of typed donors differed by locus: about 620-630 for A, B, C, DRB1 and DQB1; about 520 for DQA1; 600 to 610 for DPA1; and approximately 450 for DPB1. The study profiled the T cell repertoires of hundreds of subjects by immunosequencing and related them to cytomegalovirus serostatus. Donor age, sex, ethnicity and CMV serostatus were compiled alongside the repertoire data. A later analysis re-analyzed previously published TCR beta repertoires from several hundred donors and added high-resolution HLA genotyping to study TCR occurrence patterns. An earlier analysis of fewer than 750 of the donors used high-throughput TCR beta sequencing to judge whether each TCR beta V gene segment behaved as functional or pseudogenic. Every discovery cohort repertoire had been produced on one sequencing platform. Because of strong linkage in the cohort, roughly five DR-DQ haplotypes were treated as single units for association and clustering. Rather than using new phenotypic data, the later analysis identified candidate immune exposures from TCR beta sequences and from how often those sequences occurred across donors. Along with the approximately 700-subject first cohort, a separate validation cohort of around 120 different subjects was used. The study at large found these results: In a later analysis, HLA-associated TCR beta chains were found to be more clonally expanded and to have lower generation probabilities than equally common non-associated chains. In a later analysis, about 17,000 TCR beta sequences were associated with specific HLA alleles at a false discovery rate of 0.05. Most TCR sequences were seen in very few donors, while some public TCRs were found in many individuals. A later analysis reported that several top co-occurrence clusters appeared linked to parvovirus B19, influenza, CMV and Epstein-Barr virus. The classifier was reported to diagnose cytomegalovirus status with high specificity and sensitivity in both the original cohort and the validation cohort. The earlier analysis of some 560 of the donors excluded around 17 rarely observed V segments, including chromosome 9 orphons, because counts were too low. In the study, about 150 TCR beta chains were listed as associated with cytomegalovirus. V-gene and J-gene trimming of TCR beta chains was associated with a missense DCLRE1C variant in a later genetic analysis, and the association was replicated in an independent cohort. An earlier analysis of 587 of the donors showed that most TCR beta V segments appeared in productive rearrangements either about 90% or about 30% of the time, which broadly matched IMGT annotations. In a later analysis, most CMV-associated TCR beta chains were found to appear HLA-restricted, with HLA associations seemingly driven largely by CMV exposure. A later genetic analysis reported fewer N-insertions in productive TCRs among donors in an Asian-associated ancestry cluster than the 666-donor mean. The only immune exposure information available for the cohort was CMV serostatus. Correlated functional status among segregating V segments might reflect linkage disequilibrium, but an unknown experimental factor could not be ruled out. Assigning TCR associations to individual alleles was difficult when HLA alleles, especially DR and DQ, strongly co-occurred. In this cohort, only TCR beta chains were sequenced, and detectable features were limited by the absence of alpha or paired-chain data. The sequencing pipeline was judged likely to have produced a cluster of highly shared sequence variants as a technical artifact. Roughly uniform sequencing depth across donors was assumed in presence/absence analyses, although this assumption may not hold. Because the 87-base-pair reads could not distinguish some IMGT-functional V segments, including TRBV6-2 and TRBV6-3, those segments were excluded. According to the authors, the approach could potentially be generalized to other disease states and immunological phenotypes. In a later analysis, the rate of TCR association differed among HLA loci, with DRB1 alleles having the most associated TCRs and HLA-C alleles having the fewest. Three of the identified cytomegalovirus-associated TCR beta chains were confirmed in vitro to be specific for cytomegalovirus antigens. Because some donors lacked HLA typing at each locus, the association tests relied only on the typed subset. A further reported finding was that TCR beta sequences accurately predicted the HLA-A and HLA-B alleles for most subjects in the first cohort.

Library generation was performed with the immunoSEQ multiplex PCR assay. A mixture of 60 forward primers for TCR Vbeta segments and 13 reverse primers for TCR Jbeta segments was used in the multiplex PCR. Amplification of the CDR3 region of rearranged TCR beta genes was performed with a multiplex PCR assay on genomic DNA. On the Illumina HiSeq System, the amplified TCR beta libraries were sequenced as 87-base-pair reads. Per the source publication's procedure: A later analysis tallied 75 million to 85 million unique TCR beta chains across the 650 to 750 repertoires, and about 10 million of those chains were shared by two or more donors. Raw reads were error-corrected and collapsed into unique sequences by a nearest-neighbor algorithm in which closely related sequences were merged to remove PCR and sequencing errors. To assign V, D and J gene segments, CDR3 sequences were aligned to IMGT reference sequences. For a sequence to be retained, a match of at least six nucleotides to both a V gene segment and a J gene segment was required. Rearrangements were classified as productive when the CDR3 lacked stop codons and remained in frame with V and J, and all other rearrangements were classified as non-productive. CDR3 was defined by IMGT convention, running from the second conserved V-encoded cysteine to the conserved J-encoded phenylalanine. Sequences without an unambiguous match to a single V gene segment were excluded from the earlier analysis of several hundred of the donors. In an earlier analysis of several hundred of the donors, a V segment was called functional when productive rearrangements were above 56.7%, and segregating when the standard deviation between donors exceeded 5%. A statistical classification framework was built for diagnosing cytomegalovirus status from the catalog of TCR beta chain sequences. V and J gene assignment, in a later analysis, came from comparing TCR nucleotide sequences with IMGT/GENE-DB human TR gene sequences. A later analysis assigned CDR3 sequences and most-parsimonious VDJ recombination scenarios with the TCRdist pipeline. In a later analysis, every TCR beta chain was defined by the combination of its CDR3 amino acid sequence and its V-gene family, and reads without a unique V-gene family were dropped. As a way to deal with suspected cross-contamination and a sequencing artifact, a later analysis dropped roughly 600 nucleotide sequences that were highly shared and had low generation probability. In a later analysis, a clonal expansion index was calculated for each public chain from normalized within-repertoire ranks of inferred template counts. Generation probabilities in a later analysis came from a VDJ recombination model fitted to out-of-frame rearrangements, and those results were checked against IGoR. In a later analysis, hypergeometric tests were used to score TCR-TCR, TCR-HLA and TCR-CMV co-occurrence, with a repertoire-size bias correction applied to TCR pairs. In a later analysis, false discovery rates were estimated by permuting HLA or CMV assignments 20 times. In a later analysis, co-occurring TCRs were grouped using DBSCAN, and TCRdist sequence similarity was added for clustering within HLA-allele-positive subsets. Co-occurrence clustering excluded repertoires with fewer than 30,000 or more than 120,000 public chains, plus five with anomalous nucleotide sharing. TCRdb took this table from immuneACCESS and kept in-frame rearrangements with V and J called. Such tables lack part of the clones; where checked against another copy, unresolved V genes explain under half of the gap, and the rest is unexplained. The V and J calls and clone size are taken from that table; D and trimming were inferred from the DNA. This sample comprises roughly 93,000 clones, over 60% of them detected only once. The ten biggest clones cover around 2.8% of the sample.

Reading the germline V gene gives CDR1 SGDLS and CDR2 YYNGEE. The CDR3 goes from the cysteine to the phenylalanine over 16 residues. The kept DNA is CDR3 alone, 48 bases in frame from the first base. The V end gives up 0 bases and the J end 7 bases, leaving 9 bases in the junction not matched to a gene. In total, about 650 healthy bone marrow donors made up the cohort. At the time of sampling, all cohort members were nominally healthy, though unrecorded immune exposures were likely present. The donor tested CMV seronegative, placing the donor among the 350 or so seronegative members of the cohort. A peripheral blood sample was collected from each donor, and TCR beta sequencing was performed on peripheral blood mononuclear cells. The Qiagen DNeasy Blood Extraction Kit was used to extract genomic DNA from the blood cell samples. As to this clone: The antigen this receptor binds is unknown. Qualities for individual bases were not recorded, and no much larger clone is one base off.

The sequence links TRBV9 to TRBJ2-2, and TRBD1 matches 7 of the central bases. The origin of this receptor is a man aged 35 to 55 in good health and CMV-seronegative. Sequenced material: PBMCs. The CDR3 amino acid sequence is: CASSVEGGRMRGELFF. The DNA sequence is as follows: TGTGCCAGCAGCGTAGAAGGGGGCAGGATGCGCGGGGAGCTGTTTTTT.